This T cell receptor beta chain was sequenced in a study of spatial heterogeneity in lung cancer. Per the germline V gene, CDR1 is MDHEN and CDR2 is SYDVKM. V shed 4 bases and J shed 1 base, with 8 bases lying between them. The CDR3 is 13 residues long. Each CDR3 protein gets one entry after TCRdb re-called the 5' RACE reads with MiXCR. The sample contains 25,000 to 35,000 distinct CDR3 sequences, approximately 8.1% of which appear only once. In this sample, this clonotype turned up many times. Noted time point: sample taken at primary tumor resection. Sequencing was performed on whole RNA extracted from tumor and nontumor lung tissue, or from frozen PBMC, and the material was left unsorted.

The material sequenced was PBMCs, taken at surgery. This TCR was sampled from a female donor with early-stage non-small cell lung cancer. The V gene is TRBV28, the J gene TRBJ2-7, with D perhaps being TRBD1 or TRBD2 (5 bases each). CDR3 sequence reads: CASSWGSSYEQYF. As DNA, the CDR3 is TGTGCCAGCAGTTGGGGGTCGTCCTACGAGCAGTACTTC.